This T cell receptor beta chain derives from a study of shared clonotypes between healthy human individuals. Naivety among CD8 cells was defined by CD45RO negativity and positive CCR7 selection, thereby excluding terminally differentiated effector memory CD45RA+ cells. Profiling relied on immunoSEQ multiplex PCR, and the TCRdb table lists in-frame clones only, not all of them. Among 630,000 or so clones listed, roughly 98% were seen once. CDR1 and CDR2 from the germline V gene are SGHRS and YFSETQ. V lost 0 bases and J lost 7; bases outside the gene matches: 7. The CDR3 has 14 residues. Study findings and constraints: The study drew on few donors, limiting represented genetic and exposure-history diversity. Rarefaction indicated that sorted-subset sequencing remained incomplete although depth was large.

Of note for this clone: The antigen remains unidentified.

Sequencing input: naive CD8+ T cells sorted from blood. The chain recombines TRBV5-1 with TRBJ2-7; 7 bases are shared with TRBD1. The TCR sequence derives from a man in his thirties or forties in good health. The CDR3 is CASSLGQGAQEQYF. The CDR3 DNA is TGCGCCAGCAGCTTGGGACAGGGAGCTCAGGAGCAGTACTTC.